A selection of T cell receptor beta chains follows, all from one sample in a study of response to subunit inactivated influenza vaccine. MiXCR, applied by TCRdb to the RT-PCR reads, yields one record per CDR3 protein. This table has about 650,000 distinct CDR3 sequences, 12% to 15% appearing once. This sample comprised PBMCs from blood, obtained roughly 2 weeks before vaccination. These receptors all come from a man aged 50-60 years who received an inactivated influenza vaccine. The CDR3 runs from the conserved cysteine through the conserved F or W. Fields, in order: V gene, clone size, J gene, D gene, CDR3 DNA, CDR3 protein. The D gene is left open where the match is weak. Expanded clones are given a class, and other clones once, few, many or no size at all.

V: TRBV5-6; size: .; J: TRBJ2-7; D: .; DNA: TGTGCCAGCGGACTACCGGGGTCTCCCTACGAGCAGTACTTC; CDR3: CASGLPGSPYEQYF
V: TRBV20-1; size: .; J: TRBJ2-7; D: TRBD2; DNA: TGCAGTGCTACTAGCGGGAGGGCGGACTCCTACGAGCAGTACTTC; CDR3: CSATSGRADSYEQYF
V: TRBV6-2/TRBV6-3; size: .; J: TRBJ1-3; D: .; DNA: TGTGCCAGCAGCTCCTTTCAAGGAAACACCATATATTTT; CDR3: CASSSFQGNTIYF
V: TRBV28; size: .; J: TRBJ1-1; D: .; DNA: TGTGCCACGCTATTCGGGAACACTGAAGCTTTCTTT; CDR3: CATLFGNTEAFF
V: TRBV6-4; size: .; J: TRBJ2-3; D: TRBD1; DNA: TGTGCCAGCAGTCGGACAGGGGTTTCTTCAGATACGCAGTATTTT; CDR3: CASSRTGVSSDTQYF
V: TRBV14; size: .; J: TRBJ2-4; D: .; DNA: TGTGCCAGCAGCCCGCGAGAGCGGCAGACAAACCCGAAGCTAGCCAAAAACATTCAGTACTTC; CDR3: CASSPRERQTNPKLAKNIQYF
V: TRBV28; size: .; J: TRBJ2-1; D: .; DNA: TGTGCCAGCATTAACGGGGGCTACAATGAGCAGTTCTTC; CDR3: CASINGGYNEQFF
V: TRBV28; size: .; J: TRBJ2-7; D: TRBD2; DNA: TGTGCCAGCAGTCCCCCGCAGCGGGGGATTGTCTACGAGCAGTACTTC; CDR3: CASSPPQRGIVYEQYF
V: TRBV6-2/TRBV6-3; size: many; J: TRBJ2-7; D: .; DNA: TGTGCCAGCAGCCAGCGGGTGGCGTCCGAGCAGTACTTC; CDR3: CASSQRVASEQYF
V: TRBV12-3/TRBV12-4; size: few; J: TRBJ2-1; D: TRBD2; DNA: TGTGCCAGCAGTTTCCGAAGTCTAGCGGGTATCAATGAGCAGTTCTTC; CDR3: CASSFRSLAGINEQFF
V: TRBV7-2; size: .; J: TRBJ2-2; D: TRBD2; DNA: TGTGCCAGCAGCTTAGTTCCCGGGGGGGCCGGGGAGCTGTTTTTT; CDR3: CASSLVPGGAGELFF
V: TRBV6-2/TRBV6-3; size: .; J: TRBJ2-5; D: .; DNA: TGTGCCAGCAGTTACTCTTGGGACCCGTACCAAGAGACCCAGTACTTC; CDR3: CASSYSWDPYQETQYF
V: TRBV5-1; size: .; J: TRBJ1-4; D: TRBD1; DNA: TGCGCCAGCAGCTTAAATGCAGGGGGCGCTTCTAATGAAAAACTGTTTTTT; CDR3: CASSLNAGGASNEKLFF
V: TRBV11-2; size: once; J: TRBJ2-3; D: .; DNA: TGTGCCAGCAGCCAAGGGGGGGATGGGTTAGATACGCAGTATTTT; CDR3: CASSQGGDGLDTQYF
V: TRBV20-1; size: .; J: TRBJ2-5; D: TRBD2; DNA: TGCAGTGCTAGTACTAGCGGGAGACAAGAGACCCAGTACTTC; CDR3: CSASTSGRQETQYF
V: TRBV10-3; size: few; J: TRBJ2-7; D: TRBD2; DNA: TGTGCCACCCTAGCGGGAGGGAACTACGAGCAGTACTTC; CDR3: CATLAGGNYEQYF
V: TRBV2; size: few; J: TRBJ2-2; D: TRBD1; DNA: TGTGCCAGCAGGGGACAGCTCCAAAGTAACACCGGGGAGCTGTTTTTT; CDR3: CASRGQLQSNTGELFF
V: TRBV27; size: few; J: TRBJ2-2; D: .; DNA: TGTGCCAGCAGTTGGAGACGCACCGGGACACCGAACACCGGGGAGCTGTTTTTT; CDR3: CASSWRRTGTPNTGELFF
V: TRBV10-3; size: few; J: TRBJ2-1; D: TRBD1; DNA: TGTGCCATCAGGCAGGGGGCAGGCGGGGATAACAATGAGCAGTTCTTC; CDR3: CAIRQGAGGDNNEQFF
V: TRBV7-2; size: .; J: TRBJ2-7; D: .; DNA: TGTGCCAGCAGCTTAGGTTTCGTGACAGGATCCTACGAGCAGTACTTC; CDR3: CASSLGFVTGSYEQYF
V: TRBV12-3/TRBV12-4; size: few; J: TRBJ1-1; D: TRBD1; DNA: TGTGCCAGCAGTTCGAATCAGGGGGTCGGGATGAAAGCTTTCTTT; CDR3: CASSSNQGVGMKAFF
V: TRBV29-1; size: few; J: TRBJ1-2; D: .; DNA: TGCAGCGTTTTGCCCACGCCGCGCTATGGCTACACCTTC; CDR3: CSVLPTPRYGYTF
V: TRBV5-1; size: few; J: TRBJ2-2; D: TRBD2; DNA: TGCGCCAGCAGCCCCCCGACGTTGGGACTAGCGGGGTCGAACACCGGGGAGCTGTTTTTT; CDR3: CASSPPTLGLAGSNTGELFF
V: TRBV5-1; size: .; J: TRBJ2-1; D: TRBD2; DNA: TGCGCCAGCACCCCCAGCGGGAACTCCTACAATGAGCAGTTCTTC; CDR3: CASTPSGNSYNEQFF
V: TRBV27; size: .; J: TRBJ2-7; D: .; DNA: TGTGCCAGCAGTTTAACGGGTCCGCCGAGGGAGTACTTC; CDR3: CASSLTGPPREYF
V: TRBV20-1; size: .; J: TRBJ2-7; D: .; DNA: TGCAGTGCTAGAGATGTCACAATACTCTACGAGCAGTACTTC; CDR3: CSARDVTILYEQYF
V: TRBV18; size: .; J: TRBJ2-1; D: TRBD2; DNA: TGTGCCAGCTCATCCGGACTAGCGCTCTACAATGAGCAGTTCTTC; CDR3: CASSSGLALYNEQFF
V: TRBV6-1; size: .; J: TRBJ1-5; D: TRBD1; DNA: TGTGCCAGCAGCAGACAGGGGGCCAATCAGCCCCAGCATTTT; CDR3: CASSRQGANQPQHF
V: TRBV20-1; size: .; J: TRBJ1-5; D: .; DNA: TGCAGTGCTGTGGATAGTGCCCTTAATCAGCCCCAGCATTTT; CDR3: CSAVDSALNQPQHF
V: TRBV14; size: .; J: TRBJ1-1; D: .; DNA: TGTGCCAGCAGCCAAGATTCAGGGGCACGGACTGAAGCTTTCTTT; CDR3: CASSQDSGARTEAFF
V: TRBV29-1; size: few; J: TRBJ2-7; D: TRBD2; DNA: TGCAGCGTTGCGTGGCTAGCGGGATCGTACGAGCAGTACTTC; CDR3: CSVAWLAGSYEQYF
V: TRBV5-1; size: few; J: TRBJ2-7; D: .; DNA: TGCGCCAGCAGCCAGGGTAAATTCTACGAGCAGTACTTC; CDR3: CASSQGKFYEQYF
V: TRBV4-1; size: .; J: TRBJ1-6; D: TRBD1; DNA: TGCGCCAGCAGCCCCGGGACAGGAGGATTCTCCTATAATTCACCCCTCCACTTT; CDR3: CASSPGTGGFSYNSPLHF
V: TRBV5-5; size: few; J: TRBJ1-5; D: .; DNA: TGTGCCAGCAGCCCTCTCCCAGGGGATAGCAATCAGCCCCAGCATTTT; CDR3: CASSPLPGDSNQPQHF
V: TRBV30; size: few; J: TRBJ1-1; D: TRBD1; DNA: TGTGCCTGGAGTACAGGGGAAATGAACACTGAAGCTTTCTTT; CDR3: CAWSTGEMNTEAFF
V: TRBV5-1; size: few; J: TRBJ2-5; D: .; DNA: TGCGCCAGCTCGCAGGGACAACAAAAAGAGACCCAGTACTTC; CDR3: CASSQGQQKETQYF
V: TRBV4-2; size: .; J: TRBJ2-7; D: .; DNA: TGTGCCAGCAGCCAGAGTAGACAGGTTTACGAGCAGTACTTC; CDR3: CASSQSRQVYEQYF
V: TRBV28; size: .; J: TRBJ1-1; D: .; DNA: TGTGCCAGCAGGAGGCAGGGGAACACTGAAGCTTTCTTT; CDR3: CASRRQGNTEAFF
V: TRBV11-2; size: .; J: TRBJ1-4; D: .; DNA: TGTGCCAGCAGCTTAGTTCCTAATGAAAAACTGTTTTTT; CDR3: CASSLVPNEKLFF
V: TRBV4-2; size: few; J: TRBJ2-1; D: TRBD1; DNA: TGTGCCAGCAGCCAAGATCTTGGACAGGCCTACAATGAGCAGTTCTTC; CDR3: CASSQDLGQAYNEQFF
V: TRBV14; size: .; J: TRBJ1-1; D: TRBD1; DNA: TGTGCCAGCAGCCCCTGGACAGGGGGCGCGAGGGCTTTCTTT; CDR3: CASSPWTGGARAFF
V: TRBV13; size: few; J: TRBJ2-5; D: TRBD1; DNA: TGTGCCAGCAGCCGGGACAGGGGGAGGCTAGAGACCCAGTACTTC; CDR3: CASSRDRGRLETQYF
V: TRBV4-2; size: many; J: TRBJ2-7; D: .; DNA: TGTGCCAGCAGCCGAGAGGGGGGGCCCTACGAGCAGTACTTC; CDR3: CASSREGGPYEQYF
V: TRBV20-1; size: few; J: TRBJ2-5; D: .; DNA: TGCAGTGCTAGATCCCCCATCGGGCAAGAGACCCAGTACTTC; CDR3: CSARSPIGQETQYF
V: TRBV29-1; size: few; J: TRBJ2-1; D: TRBD1; DNA: TGCAGCGTTGAAGATCAGAGGACAGGGGGCAATGAGCAGTTCTTC; CDR3: CSVEDQRTGGNEQFF
V: TRBV18; size: few; J: TRBJ1-5; D: .; DNA: TGTGCCAGCTCGCGGGACAACGAACCCAATCAGCCCCAGCATTTT; CDR3: CASSRDNEPNQPQHF
V: TRBV7-9; size: .; J: TRBJ1-2; D: TRBD1; DNA: TGTGCCAGCAGCTCCTACCGACAGGGTAATGGCTACACCTTC; CDR3: CASSSYRQGNGYTF
V: TRBV15; size: .; J: TRBJ2-3; D: TRBD2; DNA: TGTGCCACCAGCAGACCTGGGACTAGCGGGACGAATACGCAGTATTTT; CDR3: CATSRPGTSGTNTQYF
V: TRBV18; size: few; J: TRBJ2-3; D: .; DNA: TGTGCCAGCTCACCACCGGCAGGGCTCTCAGATACGCAGTATTTT; CDR3: CASSPPAGLSDTQYF
V: TRBV6-1; size: .; J: TRBJ1-5; D: .; DNA: TGTGCCAGCAAGACAGCTAGCAATCAGCCCCAGCATTTT; CDR3: CASKTASNQPQHF
V: TRBV5-6; size: .; J: TRBJ2-7; D: TRBD1; DNA: TGTGCCAGCAGCCACCTCCCCGGGACAGGGTACGACGAGCAGTACTTC; CDR3: CASSHLPGTGYDEQYF